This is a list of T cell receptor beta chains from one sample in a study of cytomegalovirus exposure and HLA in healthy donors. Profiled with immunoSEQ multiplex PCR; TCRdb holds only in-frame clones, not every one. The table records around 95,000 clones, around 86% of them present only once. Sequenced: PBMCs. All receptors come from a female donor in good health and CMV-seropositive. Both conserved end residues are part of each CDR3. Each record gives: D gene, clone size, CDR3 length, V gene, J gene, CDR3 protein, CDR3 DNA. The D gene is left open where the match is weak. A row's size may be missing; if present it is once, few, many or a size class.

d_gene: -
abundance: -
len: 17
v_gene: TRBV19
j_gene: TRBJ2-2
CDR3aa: CASSTRTARANTGELFF
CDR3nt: TGTGCCAGTAGTACAAGGACAGCCCGCGCGAACACCGGGGAGCTGTTTTTT

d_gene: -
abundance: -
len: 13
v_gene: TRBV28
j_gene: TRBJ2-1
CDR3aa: CASSLLGDNEQFF
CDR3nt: TGTGCCAGCAGTTTACTAGGGGACAATGAGCAGTTCTTC

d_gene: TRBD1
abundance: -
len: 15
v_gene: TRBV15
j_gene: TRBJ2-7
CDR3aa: CATSRDQGQGNEQYF
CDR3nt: TGTGCCACCAGCAGAGATCAGGGACAGGGCAACGAGCAGTACTTC

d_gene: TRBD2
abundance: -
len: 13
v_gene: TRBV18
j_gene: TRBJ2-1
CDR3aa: CASSSTSGNEQFF
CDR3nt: TGTGCCAGCTCATCTACTAGCGGCAATGAGCAGTTCTTC

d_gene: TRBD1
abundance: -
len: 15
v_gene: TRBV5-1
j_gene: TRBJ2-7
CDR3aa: CASSTPGQGLFEQYF
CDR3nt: TGCGCCAGCAGCACGCCCGGACAGGGATTATTCGAGCAGTACTTC

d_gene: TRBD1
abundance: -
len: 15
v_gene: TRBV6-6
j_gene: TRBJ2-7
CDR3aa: CASSLTGTGDHEQYF
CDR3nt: TGTGCCAGCAGCCTTACCGGGACAGGGGACCACGAGCAGTACTTC

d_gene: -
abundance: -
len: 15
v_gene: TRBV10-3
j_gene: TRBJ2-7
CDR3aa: CATQTDKHTSYEQYF
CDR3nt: TGTGCCACTCAGACAGACAAACATACATCCTACGAGCAGTACTTC

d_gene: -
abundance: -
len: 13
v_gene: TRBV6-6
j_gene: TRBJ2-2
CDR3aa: CASSPGGTGELFF
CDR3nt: TGTGCCAGCAGCCCAGGAGGGACCGGGGAGCTGTTTTTT

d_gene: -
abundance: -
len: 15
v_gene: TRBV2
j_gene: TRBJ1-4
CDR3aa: CASRDRGFGGEKLFF
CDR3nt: TGTGCCAGCAGGGACCGGGGGTTCGGGGGTGAAAAACTGTTTTTT

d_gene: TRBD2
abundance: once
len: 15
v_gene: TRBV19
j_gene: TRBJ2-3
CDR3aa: CASTSSGIPTGTQYF
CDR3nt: TGTGCCAGTACGTCTAGCGGGATACCCACGGGTACGCAGTATTTT

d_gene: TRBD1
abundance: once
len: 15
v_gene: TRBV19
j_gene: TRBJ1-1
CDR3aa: CASSIGQGADTEAFF
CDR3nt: TGTGCCAGTAGTATCGGTCAGGGGGCCGACACTGAAGCTTTCTTT

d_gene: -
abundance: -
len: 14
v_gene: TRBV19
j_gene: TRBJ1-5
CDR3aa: CASSIVETQVTQHF
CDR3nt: TGTGCCAGTAGTATAGTGGAGACACAGGTTACCCAGCATTTT

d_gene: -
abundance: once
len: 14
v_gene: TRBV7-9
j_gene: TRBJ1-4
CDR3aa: CASSLGGAGEKLFF
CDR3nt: TGTGCCAGCAGCTTAGGGGGCGCCGGTGAAAAACTGTTTTTT

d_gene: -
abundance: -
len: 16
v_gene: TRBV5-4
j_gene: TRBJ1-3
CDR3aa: CASSLDGTPSGNTIYF
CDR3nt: TGTGCCAGCAGCTTGGACGGGACACCGTCTGGAAACACCATATATTTT

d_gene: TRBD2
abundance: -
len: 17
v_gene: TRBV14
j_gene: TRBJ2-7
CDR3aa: CASSQHFGTSGSYEQYF
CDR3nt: TGTGCCAGCAGCCAACACTTCGGGACTAGCGGATCCTACGAGCAGTACTTC

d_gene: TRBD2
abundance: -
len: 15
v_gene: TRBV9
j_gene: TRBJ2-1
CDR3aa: CASSPTGSGGDEQFF
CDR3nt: TGTGCCAGCAGCCCCACTGGATCGGGAGGGGATGAGCAGTTCTTC

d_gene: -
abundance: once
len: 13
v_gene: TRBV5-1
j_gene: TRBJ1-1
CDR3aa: CASSLAGDTEAFF
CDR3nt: TGCGCCAGCAGCTTGGCAGGGGACACTGAAGCTTTCTTT

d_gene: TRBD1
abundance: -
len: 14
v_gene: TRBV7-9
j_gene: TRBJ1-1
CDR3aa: CSGLTGAGGTEAFF
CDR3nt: TGTTCCGGCCTAACAGGGGCAGGAGGAACTGAAGCTTTCTTT

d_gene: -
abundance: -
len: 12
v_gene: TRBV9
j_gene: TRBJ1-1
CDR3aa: CASSPGLTEAFF
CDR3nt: TGTGCCAGCAGCCCCGGACTCACTGAAGCTTTCTTT

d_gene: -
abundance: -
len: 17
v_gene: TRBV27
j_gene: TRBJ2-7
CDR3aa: CATTPVWGGANPYEQYF
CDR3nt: TGTGCCACCACCCCCGTGTGGGGAGGTGCGAACCCCTACGAGCAGTACTTC

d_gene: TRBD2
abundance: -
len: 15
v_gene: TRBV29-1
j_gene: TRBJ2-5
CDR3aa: CSVLGLAGVQETQYF
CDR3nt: TGCAGCGTTCTGGGACTAGCGGGAGTCCAAGAGACCCAGTACTTC

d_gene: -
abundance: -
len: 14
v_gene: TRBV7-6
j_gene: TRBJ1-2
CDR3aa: CASSLETGDYGYTF
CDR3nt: TGTGCCAGCAGCTTAGAGACAGGAGACTATGGCTACACCTTC

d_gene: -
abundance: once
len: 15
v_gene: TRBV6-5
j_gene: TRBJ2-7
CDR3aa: CASSYSASSTYEQYF
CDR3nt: TGTGCCAGCAGTTACTCGGCTAGCTCAACCTACGAGCAGTACTTC

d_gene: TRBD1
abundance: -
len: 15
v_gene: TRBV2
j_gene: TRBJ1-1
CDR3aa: CASSVVGQGLAEAFF
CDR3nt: TGTGCCAGCAGTGTTGTTGGACAGGGTCTCGCTGAAGCTTTCTTT

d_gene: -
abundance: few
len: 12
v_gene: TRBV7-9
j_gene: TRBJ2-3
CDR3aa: CASSLVIDTQYF
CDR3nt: TGTGCCAGCAGCTTAGTTATAGATACGCAGTATTTT

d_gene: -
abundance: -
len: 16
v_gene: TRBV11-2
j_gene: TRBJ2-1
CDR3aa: CASSFQRLPLYNEQFF
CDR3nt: TGTGCCAGCAGCTTCCAGCGACTACCACTCTACAATGAGCAGTTCTTC

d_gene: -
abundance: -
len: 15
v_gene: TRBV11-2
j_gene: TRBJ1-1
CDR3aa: CASSPGLGGGTEAFF
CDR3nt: TGTGCCAGCAGCCCCGGGCTTGGGGGAGGAACTGAAGCTTTCTTT

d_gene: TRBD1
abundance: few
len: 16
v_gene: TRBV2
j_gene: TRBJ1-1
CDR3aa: CASSEWTPGQRLEAFF
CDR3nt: TGTGCCAGCAGTGAATGGACCCCGGGACAGAGACTTGAAGCTTTCTTT

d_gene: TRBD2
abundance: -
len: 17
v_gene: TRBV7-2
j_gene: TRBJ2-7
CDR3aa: CASSRAAIGTSGGEQYF
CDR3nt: TGTGCCAGCAGCCGAGCGGCGATTGGGACTAGCGGGGGGGAGCAGTACTTC

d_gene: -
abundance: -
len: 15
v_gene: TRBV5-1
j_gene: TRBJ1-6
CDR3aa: CASSWDSLRNSPLHF
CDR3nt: TGCGCCAGCAGCTGGGACTCCTTACGGAATTCACCCCTCCACTTT

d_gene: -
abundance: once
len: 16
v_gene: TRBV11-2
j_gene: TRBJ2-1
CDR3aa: CASSTMGGSSYNEQFF
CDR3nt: TGTGCCAGCAGCACGATGGGGGGAAGCTCCTACAATGAGCAGTTCTTC

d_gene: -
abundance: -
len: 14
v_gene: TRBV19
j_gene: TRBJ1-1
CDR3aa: CASSIGVSGTEAFF
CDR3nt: TGTGCCAGTAGTATAGGGGTCTCGGGCACTGAAGCTTTCTTT

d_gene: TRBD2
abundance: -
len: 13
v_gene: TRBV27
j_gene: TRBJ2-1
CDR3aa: CASSLRREREQFF
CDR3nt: TGTGCCAGCAGTTTAAGGCGGGAGAGAGAGCAGTTCTTC

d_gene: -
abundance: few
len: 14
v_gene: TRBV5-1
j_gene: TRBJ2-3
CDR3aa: CASSLEQLPDTQYF
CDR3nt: TGCGCCAGCAGCTTAGAACAGTTGCCAGATACGCAGTATTTT

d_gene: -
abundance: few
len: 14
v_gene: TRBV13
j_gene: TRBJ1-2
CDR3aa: CASTLGRGISGYTF
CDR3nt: TGTGCCAGCACCTTAGGCAGGGGTATCTCTGGCTACACCTTC

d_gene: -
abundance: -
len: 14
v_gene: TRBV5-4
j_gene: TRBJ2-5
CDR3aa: CASSRPGGQETQYF
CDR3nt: TGTGCCAGCAGTCGACCCGGGGGCCAAGAGACCCAGTACTTC

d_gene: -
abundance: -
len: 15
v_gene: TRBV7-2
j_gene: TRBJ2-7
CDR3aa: CASSSHPGSSYEQYF
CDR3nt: TGTGCCAGCAGCTCGCATCCCGGGAGCTCCTACGAGCAGTACTTC

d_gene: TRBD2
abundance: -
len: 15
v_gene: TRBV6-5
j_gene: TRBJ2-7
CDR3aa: CASRDAIAGHYEQYF
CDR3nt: TGTGCCAGCAGGGACGCGATAGCGGGCCACTACGAGCAGTACTTC

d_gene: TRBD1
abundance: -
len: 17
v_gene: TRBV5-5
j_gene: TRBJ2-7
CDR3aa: CASSMGQVGPTYYEQYF
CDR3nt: TGTGCCAGCAGCATGGGACAGGTGGGCCCAACCTACTACGAGCAGTACTTC

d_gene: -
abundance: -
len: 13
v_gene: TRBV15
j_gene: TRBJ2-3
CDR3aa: CATSREPGDTQYF
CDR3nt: TGTGCCACCAGCAGAGAACCCGGGGATACGCAGTATTTT

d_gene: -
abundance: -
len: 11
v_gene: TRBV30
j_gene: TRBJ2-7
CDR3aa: CALRVGYEQYF
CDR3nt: TGTGCCCTTCGGGTTGGCTACGAGCAGTACTTC

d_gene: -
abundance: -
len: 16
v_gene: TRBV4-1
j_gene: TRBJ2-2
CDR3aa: CASSQAGGSGTGELFF
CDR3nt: TGCGCCAGCAGCCAAGCCGGAGGCTCTGGCACCGGGGAGCTGTTTTTT

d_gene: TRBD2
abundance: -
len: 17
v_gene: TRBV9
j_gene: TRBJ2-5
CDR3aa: CASADGTSGYFGETQYF
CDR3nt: TGTGCCAGCGCGGACGGGACTAGCGGCTACTTTGGGGAGACCCAGTACTTC

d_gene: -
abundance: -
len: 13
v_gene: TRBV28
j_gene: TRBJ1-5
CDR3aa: CASSYSDNQPQHF
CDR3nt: TGTGCCAGCAGCTACAGTGACAATCAGCCCCAGCATTTT

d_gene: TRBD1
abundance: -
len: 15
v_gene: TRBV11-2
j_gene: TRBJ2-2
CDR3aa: CASSSDRGHTGELFF
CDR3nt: TGTGCCAGCAGCTCGGACAGGGGTCACACCGGGGAGCTGTTTTTT

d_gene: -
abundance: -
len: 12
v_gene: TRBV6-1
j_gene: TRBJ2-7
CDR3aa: CASREGLDEQYF
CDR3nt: TGTGCCAGCAGGGAGGGACTCGACGAGCAGTACTTC

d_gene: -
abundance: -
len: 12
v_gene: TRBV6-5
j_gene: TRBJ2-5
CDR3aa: CASKRPGETQYF
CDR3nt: TGTGCCAGCAAACGACCGGGGGAGACCCAGTACTTC